Reported below is one T cell receptor (beta chain). V lost 0 bases and J lost 2, with 8 bases in between. CDR1 and CDR2 from the germline V gene are ENHRY and SYGVKD. The CDR3 is 14 amino acids. This specimen comes from a study of shared T cell receptors in the human thymus. Produced via immunoSEQ multiplex PCR; TCRdb's table is partial and in-frame only. Of over 450,000 clones listed, around 82% were seen once; the top ten hold roughly 0.013%. This sample also belongs to another study, concerning human thymus T cells.

The receptor comes from a boy younger than two with a congenital heart defect. The rearrangement joins TRBV10-3 to TRBJ2-7, with D unclear. The specimen was thymocytes. The CDR3 coding sequence is TGTGCCATCAGTGAGTCGCGGATTCCCTACGAGCAGTACTTC. Translated, it gives CAISESRIPYEQYF.